The present T cell receptor (beta chain) was sequenced within a study of shared clonotypes between healthy human individuals. Study summary: Each donor contributed plates that comprised three CD4 naive, three CD4 memory, two CD8 naive and one CD8 memory.

All donors were Caucasian adults living in Nashville, Tennessee. Naive CD45RA+ and memory CD45RA-negative subsets were split from CD4+ cells. The germline V gene encodes CDR1 WNHNN and CDR2 SYGVQD (reference sequence). This CDR3 is 13 amino acids long. The J segment lost 5 bases and the V segment lost 2 bases, leaving 2 bases of the junction unmatched. Template for every sorted-subset replicate PCR totaled around 210 ng DNA, some 30,000 T cell genomes. Assay: immunoSEQ multiplex PCR; the TCRdb copy retains only in-frame clones and omits some. Found here are around 2.3 million clones, approximately 95% of them singletons; the top ten hold around 0.13%.

Sequenced input: naive CD4+ T cells sorted from blood. This sample's subset: CD45RA+ positively selected. The rearrangement links TRBV10-1 to TRBJ2-5; TRBD1 matches 7 bases. This clonotype originated in a man younger than 35 in good health. CDR3 amino acids: CASSETGAETQYF. DNA of the CDR3: TGCGCCAGCAGTGAGACAGGGGCCGAGACCCAGTACTTC.